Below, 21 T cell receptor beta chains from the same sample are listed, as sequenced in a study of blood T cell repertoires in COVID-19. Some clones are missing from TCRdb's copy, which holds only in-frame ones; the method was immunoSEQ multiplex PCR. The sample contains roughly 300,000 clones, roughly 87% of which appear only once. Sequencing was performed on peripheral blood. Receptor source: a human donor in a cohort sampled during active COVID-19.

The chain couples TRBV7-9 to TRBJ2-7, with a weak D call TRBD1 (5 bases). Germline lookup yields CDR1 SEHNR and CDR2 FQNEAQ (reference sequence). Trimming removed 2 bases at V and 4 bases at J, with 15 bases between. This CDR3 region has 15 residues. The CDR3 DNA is TGTGCCAGCAGCTTAAGTAATGGGGCCTCTTACGAGCAGTACTTC. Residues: CASSLSNGASYEQYF.

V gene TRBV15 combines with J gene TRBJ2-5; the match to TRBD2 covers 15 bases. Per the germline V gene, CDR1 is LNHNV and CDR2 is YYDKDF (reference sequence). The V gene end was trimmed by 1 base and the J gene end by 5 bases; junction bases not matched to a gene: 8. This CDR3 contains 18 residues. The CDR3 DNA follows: TGTGCCACCAGCAGAGGGACTAGCGGGAGGGCCCTATGGGAGACCCAGTACTTC. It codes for CATSRGTSGRALWETQYF. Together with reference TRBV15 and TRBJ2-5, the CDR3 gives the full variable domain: DAMVIQNPRYQVTQFGKPVTLSCSQTLNHNVMYWYQQKSSQAPKLLFHYYDKDFNNEADTPDNFQSRRPNTSFCFLDIRSPGLGDTAMYLCATSRGTSGRALWETQYFGPGTRLLVL.

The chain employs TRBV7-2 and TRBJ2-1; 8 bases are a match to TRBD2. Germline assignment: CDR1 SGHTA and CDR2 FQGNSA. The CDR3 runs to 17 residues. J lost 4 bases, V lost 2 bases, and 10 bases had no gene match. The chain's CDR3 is CASSLSLVTSGYNEQFF. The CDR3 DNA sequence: TGTGCCAGCAGCTTAAGCTTAGTAACTAGCGGTTACAATGAGCAGTTCTTC.

Written as DNA, the CDR3 is TGTGCCAGCAGCTTTCGTCCGGACAGGGGAGAGACCCAGTACTTC. Its protein is CASSFRPDRGETQYF. The V gene is TRBV11-1, the J gene TRBJ2-5; 9 bases are shared with TRBD1. Losses at the gene ends were 3 bases for V and 4 bases for J; bases not matched to a gene: 6. The CDR3 has 15 amino acids. Germline CDR1 SGHAT, CDR2 FQDESV (reference sequence).

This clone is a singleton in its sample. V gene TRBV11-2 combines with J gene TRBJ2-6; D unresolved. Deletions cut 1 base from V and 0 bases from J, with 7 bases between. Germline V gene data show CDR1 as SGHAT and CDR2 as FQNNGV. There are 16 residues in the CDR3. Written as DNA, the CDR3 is TGTGCCAGCAGCTTAGCTATGTACTCTGGGGCCAACGTCCTGACTTTC. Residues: CASSLAMYSGANVLTF.

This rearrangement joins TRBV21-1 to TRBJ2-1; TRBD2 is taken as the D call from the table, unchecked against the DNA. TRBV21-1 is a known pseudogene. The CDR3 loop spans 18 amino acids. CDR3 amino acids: CASSKNTTSGSSYNEQFF. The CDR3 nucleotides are TGTGCCAGCAGCAAAAATACGACTAGCGGGAGCTCCTACAATGAGCAGTTCTTC.

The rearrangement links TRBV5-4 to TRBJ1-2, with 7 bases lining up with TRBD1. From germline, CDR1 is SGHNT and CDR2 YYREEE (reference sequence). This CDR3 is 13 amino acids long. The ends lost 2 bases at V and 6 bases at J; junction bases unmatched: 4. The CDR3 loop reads CASSLKGADGYTF. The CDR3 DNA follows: TGTGCCAGCAGCTTAAAGGGGGCGGATGGCTACACCTTC.

CDR3 DNA sequence: TGTGCCAGCAGGTGGACAGGCGAAGGGTCAGAGACCCAGTACTTC. Amino acid sequence: CASRWTGEGSETQYF. The chain employs TRBV27 and TRBJ2-5, with 7 nucleotides matching TRBD1. CDR1 is MNHEY, CDR2 SMNVEV, per germline (reference sequence). Unmatched junction bases numbered 11, after V lost 6 bases and J lost 4 bases. The CDR3 runs to 15 residues.

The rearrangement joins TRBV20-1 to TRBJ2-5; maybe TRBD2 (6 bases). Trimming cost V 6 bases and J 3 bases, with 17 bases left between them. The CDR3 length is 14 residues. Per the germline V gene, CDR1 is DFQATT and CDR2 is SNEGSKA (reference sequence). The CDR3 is CSASHKGLKETQYF. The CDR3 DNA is TGCAGTGCAAGTCACAAAGGACTAAAAGAGACCCAGTACTTC.

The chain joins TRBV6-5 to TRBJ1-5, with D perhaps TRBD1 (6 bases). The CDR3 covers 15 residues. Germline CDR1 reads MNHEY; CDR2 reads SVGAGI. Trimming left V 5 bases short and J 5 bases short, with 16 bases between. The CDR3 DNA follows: TGTGCCAGCAGTATTACACAGGGTCAGTATCAGCCCCAGCATTTT. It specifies CASSITQGQYQPQHF.

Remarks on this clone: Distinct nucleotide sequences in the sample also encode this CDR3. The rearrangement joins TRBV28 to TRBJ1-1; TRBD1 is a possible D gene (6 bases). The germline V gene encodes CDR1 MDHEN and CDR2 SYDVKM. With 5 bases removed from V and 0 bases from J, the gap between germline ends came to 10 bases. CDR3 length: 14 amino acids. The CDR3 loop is CASSGGQLNTEAFF. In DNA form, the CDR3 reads TGTGCCAGCAGTGGAGGACAGTTGAACACTGAAGCTTTCTTT.

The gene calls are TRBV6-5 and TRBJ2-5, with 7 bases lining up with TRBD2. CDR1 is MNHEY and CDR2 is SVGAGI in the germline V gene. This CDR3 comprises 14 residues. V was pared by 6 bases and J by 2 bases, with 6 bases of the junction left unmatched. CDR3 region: CASRSGALQETQYF. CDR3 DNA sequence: TGTGCCAGCAGGAGCGGGGCATTACAAGAGACCCAGTACTTC.

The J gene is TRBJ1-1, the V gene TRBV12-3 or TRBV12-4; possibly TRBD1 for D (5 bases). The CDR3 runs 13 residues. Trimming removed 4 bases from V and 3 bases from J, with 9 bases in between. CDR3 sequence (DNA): TGTGCCAGCAGTTCCACCAGGGACACTGAAGCTTTCTTT. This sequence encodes CASSSTRDTEAFF.

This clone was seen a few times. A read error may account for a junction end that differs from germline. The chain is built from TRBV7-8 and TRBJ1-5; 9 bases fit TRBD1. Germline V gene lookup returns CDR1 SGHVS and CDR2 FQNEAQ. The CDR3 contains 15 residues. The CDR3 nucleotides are TGTGCCAGCAGCCTAGCGGGACAGGGCTATCAGCCCCAGCATTTT. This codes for CASSLAGQGYQPQHF.

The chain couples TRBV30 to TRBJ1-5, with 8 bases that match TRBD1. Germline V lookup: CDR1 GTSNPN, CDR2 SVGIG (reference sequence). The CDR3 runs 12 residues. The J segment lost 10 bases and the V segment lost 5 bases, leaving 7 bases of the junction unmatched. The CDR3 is CAWGQGDNPQHF. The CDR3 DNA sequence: TGTGCCTGGGGACAGGGCGATAATCCCCAGCATTTT.

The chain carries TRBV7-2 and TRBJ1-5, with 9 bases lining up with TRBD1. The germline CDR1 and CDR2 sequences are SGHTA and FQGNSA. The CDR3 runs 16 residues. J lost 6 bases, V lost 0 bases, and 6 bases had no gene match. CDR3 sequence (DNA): TGTGCCAGCAGCTTAGCGTTTCTGACAGGGGGTCAGCCCCAGCATTTT. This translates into CASSLAFLTGGQPQHF. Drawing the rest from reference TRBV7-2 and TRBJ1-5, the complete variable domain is GAGVSQSPSNKVTEKGKDVELRCDPISGHTALYWYRQSLGQGLEFLIYFQGNSAPDKSGLPSDRFSAERTGGSVSTLTIQRTQQEDSAVYLCASSLAFLTGGQPQHFGDGTRLSIL.

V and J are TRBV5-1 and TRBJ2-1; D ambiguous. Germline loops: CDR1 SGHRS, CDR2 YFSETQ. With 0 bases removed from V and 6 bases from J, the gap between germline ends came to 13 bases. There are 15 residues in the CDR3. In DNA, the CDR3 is TGCGCCAGCAGCTTGGCGAGACTTACCTCCAATGAGCAGTTCTTC. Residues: CASSLARLTSNEQFF.

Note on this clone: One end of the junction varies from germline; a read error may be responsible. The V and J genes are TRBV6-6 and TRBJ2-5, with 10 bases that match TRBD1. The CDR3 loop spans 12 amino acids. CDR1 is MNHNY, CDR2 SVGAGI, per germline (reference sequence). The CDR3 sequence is CASSYLGQGPDF. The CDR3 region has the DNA TGTGCCAGCAGTTACTTGGGACAGGGGCCGGACTTC.

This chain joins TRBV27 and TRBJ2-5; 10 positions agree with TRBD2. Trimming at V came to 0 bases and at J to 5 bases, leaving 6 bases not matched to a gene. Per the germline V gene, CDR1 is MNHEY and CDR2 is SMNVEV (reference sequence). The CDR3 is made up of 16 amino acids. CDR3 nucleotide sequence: TGTGCCAGCAGTTTATCGGCACTAGCGGGAACGGAGACCCAGTACTTC. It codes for CASSLSALAGTETQYF.

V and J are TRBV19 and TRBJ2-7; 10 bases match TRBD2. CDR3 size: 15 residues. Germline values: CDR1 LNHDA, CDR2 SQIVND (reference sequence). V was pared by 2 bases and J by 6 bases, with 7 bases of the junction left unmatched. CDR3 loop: CASSIRLAGAGEQYF. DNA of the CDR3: TGTGCCAGTAGTATAAGGCTAGCGGGAGCCGGCGAGCAGTACTTC.

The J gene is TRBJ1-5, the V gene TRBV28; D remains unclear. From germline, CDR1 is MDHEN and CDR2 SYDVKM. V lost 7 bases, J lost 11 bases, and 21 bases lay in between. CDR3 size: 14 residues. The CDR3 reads CASTGTESWRAQHF. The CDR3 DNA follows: TGTGCCAGCACCGGAACAGAGAGCTGGAGGGCCCAGCATTTT.